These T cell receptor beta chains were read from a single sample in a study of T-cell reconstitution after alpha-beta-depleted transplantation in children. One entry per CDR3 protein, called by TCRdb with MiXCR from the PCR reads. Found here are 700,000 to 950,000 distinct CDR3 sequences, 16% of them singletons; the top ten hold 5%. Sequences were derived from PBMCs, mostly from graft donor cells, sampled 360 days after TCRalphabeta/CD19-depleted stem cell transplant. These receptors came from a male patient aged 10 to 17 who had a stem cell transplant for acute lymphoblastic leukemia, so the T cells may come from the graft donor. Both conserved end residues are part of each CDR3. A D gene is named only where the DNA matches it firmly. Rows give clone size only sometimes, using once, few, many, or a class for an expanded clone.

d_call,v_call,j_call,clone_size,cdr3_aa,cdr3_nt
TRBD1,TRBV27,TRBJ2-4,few,CASSPRTGLTKNIQYF,TGTGCCAGCAGTCCGCGGACAGGGTTGACCAAAAACATTCAGTACTTC
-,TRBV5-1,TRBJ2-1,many,CASSSRTLSSYNEQFF,TGCGCCAGCAGCTCCCGGACCCTGAGCTCCTACAATGAGCAGTTCTTC
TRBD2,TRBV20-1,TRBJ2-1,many,CSARAGLAPNEQFF,TGCAGTGCTAGAGCGGGACTAGCGCCCAATGAGCAGTTCTTC
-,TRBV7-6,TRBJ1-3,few,CASSLGTQNTIYF,TGTGCCAGCAGCTTAGGGACCCAAAACACCATATATTTT
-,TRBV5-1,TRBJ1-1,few,CASSLEAGAMTEAFF,TGCGCCAGCAGCTTGGAGGCGGGGGCGATGACTGAAGCTTTCTTT
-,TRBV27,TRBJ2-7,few,CASSRAGAPYEQYF,TGTGCCAGCAGTCGGGCTGGGGCCCCCTACGAGCAGTACTTC
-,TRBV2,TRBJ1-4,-,CASSEGTEKLFF,TGTGCCAGCAGTGAGGGAACTGAAAAACTGTTTTTT
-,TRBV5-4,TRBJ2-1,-,CASSLGGTQAYEQFF,TGTGCCAGCAGCTTGGGCGGGACGCAGGCCTATGAGCAGTTCTTC
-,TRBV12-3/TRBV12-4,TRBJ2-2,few,CASSPSRSSVGTGELFF,TGTGCCAGCAGCCCCTCTCGGTCTAGCGTAGGGACCGGGGAGCTGTTTTTT
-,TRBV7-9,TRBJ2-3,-,CASSRPSNTQYF,TGTGCCAGCAGCCGACCTAGCAATACGCAGTATTTT
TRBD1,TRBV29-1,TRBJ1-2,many,CSVVLQGSGFGYGYTF,TGCAGCGTTGTGCTACAGGGGTCGGGATTTGGGTATGGCTACACCTTC
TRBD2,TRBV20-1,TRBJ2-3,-,CSARPILAGGNTQYF,TGCAGTGCTAGACCGATTCTAGCGGGAGGGAATACGCAGTATTTT
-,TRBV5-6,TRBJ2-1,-,CASSLRRSVHNEQFF,TGTGCCAGCAGCTTGAGGCGGTCGGTTCACAATGAGCAGTTCTTC
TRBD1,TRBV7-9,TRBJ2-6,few,CASSSPGQGALSSGANVLTF,TGTGCCAGCAGCTCACCGGGACAGGGGGCCCTAAGCTCTGGGGCCAACGTCCTGACTTTC
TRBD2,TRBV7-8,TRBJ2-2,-,CASSLLREGRTGELFF,TGTGCCAGCAGCTTACTTCGGGAGGGTCGGACCGGGGAGCTGTTTTTT
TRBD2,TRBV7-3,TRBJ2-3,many,CASSLRVTPSGRVTDTQYF,TGTGCCAGCAGCTTACGTGTTACTCCAAGCGGGAGGGTGACAGATACGCAGTATTTT
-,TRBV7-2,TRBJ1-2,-,CASSSSDRRSGYTF,TGTGCCAGCAGCTCCTCTGACAGGAGGAGTGGCTACACCTTC
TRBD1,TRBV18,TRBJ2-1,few,CASSPSGWDRLSYNEQFF,TGTGCCAGCTCACCATCCGGCTGGGACAGGCTCTCCTACAATGAGCAGTTCTTC
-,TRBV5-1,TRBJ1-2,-,CASSLAPQGLYGYTF,TGCGCCAGCAGCTTGGCCCCACAGGGTCTCTATGGCTACACCTTC
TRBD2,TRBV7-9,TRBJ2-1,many,CASSFSLAGGGNEQFF,TGTGCCAGCAGCTTTTCTCTAGCGGGAGGGGGCAATGAGCAGTTCTTC
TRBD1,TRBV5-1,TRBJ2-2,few,CASSLAGQGTTGELFF,TGCGCCAGCAGCTTGGCCGGACAGGGGACCACCGGGGAGCTGTTTTTT
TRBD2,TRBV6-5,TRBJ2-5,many,CASSYASVSGWGQETQYF,TGTGCCAGCAGTTACGCGTCCGTTAGCGGGTGGGGCCAAGAGACCCAGTACTTC
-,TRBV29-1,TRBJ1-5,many,CSVKDQGPPVQPQHF,TGCAGCGTTAAGGACCAAGGGCCGCCGGTTCAGCCCCAGCATTTT
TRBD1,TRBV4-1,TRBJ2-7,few,CASSQDPGTGRNEQYF,TGCGCCAGCAGCCAAGATCCCGGGACAGGGAGAAACGAGCAGTACTTC
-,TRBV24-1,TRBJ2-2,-,CATSDPGQRTGELFF,TGTGCCACCAGTGACCCCGGACAGCGTACCGGGGAGCTGTTTTTT
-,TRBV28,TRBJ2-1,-,CASGTSSRAEQFF,TGTGCCAGCGGTACGTCCTCGAGGGCTGAGCAGTTCTTC
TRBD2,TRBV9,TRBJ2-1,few,CASSGRSSGKTYNEQFF,TGTGCCAGCAGCGGGAGATCTAGCGGGAAGACCTACAATGAGCAGTTCTTC
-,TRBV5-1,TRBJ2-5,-,CASRTELERETQYF,TGCGCCAGCAGGACCGAATTGGAACGGGAGACCCAGTACTTC
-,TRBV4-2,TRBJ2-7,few,CASSQDFYVEGEQYF,TGTGCCAGCAGCCAAGACTTCTACGTGGAAGGGGAGCAGTACTTC
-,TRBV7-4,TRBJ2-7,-,CASSCNAGGLSYEQYF,TGTGCCAGCAGCTGCAACGCGGGTGGACTTTCCTACGAGCAGTACTTC
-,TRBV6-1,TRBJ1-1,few,CASSKWGSGTEAFF,TGTGCCAGCAGTAAATGGGGAAGTGGGACTGAAGCTTTCTTT
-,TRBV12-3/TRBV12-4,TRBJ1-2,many,CASSFRGVGYGYTF,TGTGCCAGCAGTTTCAGGGGAGTTGGCTATGGCTACACCTTC
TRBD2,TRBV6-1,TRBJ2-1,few,CASSHASRGRAREQFF,TGTGCCAGCAGCCACGCAAGTCGGGGGAGGGCCCGTGAGCAGTTCTTC
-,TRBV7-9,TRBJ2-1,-,CASSLERGALSYNEQFF,TGTGCCAGCAGCTTAGAACGGGGGGCACTCTCCTACAATGAGCAGTTCTTC
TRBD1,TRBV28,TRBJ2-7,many,CASSLFGTGTYEQYF,TGTGCCAGCAGTTTATTTGGGACAGGTACTTACGAGCAGTACTTC
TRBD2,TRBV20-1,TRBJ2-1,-,CSAVGLAERSNEQFF,TGCAGTGCTGTAGGACTAGCTGAACGGAGCAATGAGCAGTTCTTC
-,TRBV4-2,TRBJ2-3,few,CASSQDQQGTDTQYF,TGTGCCAGCAGCCAAGATCAGCAGGGCACAGATACGCAGTATTTT
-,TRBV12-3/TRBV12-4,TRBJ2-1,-,CASSREEHEQFF,TGTGCCAGCAGCCGAGAGGAGCATGAGCAGTTCTTC
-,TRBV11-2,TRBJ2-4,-,CASSLVPGGQNIQYF,TGTGCCAGCAGCTTAGTTCCAGGGGGGCAAAACATTCAGTACTTC
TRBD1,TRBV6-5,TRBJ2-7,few,CASSLYTPGQGPYEQYF,TGTGCCAGCAGTTTATATACGCCGGGACAGGGACCCTACGAGCAGTACTTC
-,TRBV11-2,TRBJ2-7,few,CASSFAGDIYEQYF,TGTGCCAGCAGCTTCGCAGGTGATATCTACGAGCAGTACTTC
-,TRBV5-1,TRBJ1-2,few,CASSLGGKFVYGYTF,TGCGCCAGCAGCTTGGGGGGGAAGTTCGTATATGGCTACACCTTC
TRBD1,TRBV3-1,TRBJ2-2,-,CASSQLVSRGLLVAGELFF,TGTGCCAGCAGCCAACTTGTTTCCAGGGGGCTTTTAGTCGCCGGGGAGCTGTTTTTT
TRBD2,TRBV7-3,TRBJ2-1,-,CASSLGGTIGHNEQFF,TGTGCCAGCAGCTTAGGTGGGACTATCGGTCACAATGAGCAGTTCTTC